This T cell receptor (beta chain) is drawn from a study of vaccination effects on CD4 cells after COVID-19. Points from the study as a whole: Common cold coronavirus cross-reactivity was shown by only 1 of 255 vaccine-induced clones in healthy vaccinees.

Worth noting for this clone: The antigen is undetermined.

The CDR3 spans 13 residues. V lost 4 bases and J 5 bases, leaving 11 bases between the germline ends. Antigen-specific CD4+ T cells expanded by the ViraFEST assay with viral peptide pools were then sequenced. The culture ran for approximately nine days before CD4+ T cells were isolated. No vaccinee had earlier SARS-CoV-2 infection, and nucleocapsid antibodies were negative. It was with around 9.9 IU/ml IL-2 and 8 to 10 ug/ml peptides that around 1.9 million PBMC per well were cultured. Using immunoSEQ multiplex PCR, the repertoire was profiled, and TCRdb retains in-frame clones only, with some absent. The sample lists tens of thousands of clones; 70% were seen once.

This receptor was taken from a human donor who received a COVID-19 vaccine. Sequencing used CD4+ T cells from PBMCs cultured with HCoV-229E spike peptides, obtained before COVID-19 vaccination. V usage is TRBV12-3 or TRBV12-4 and J usage is TRBJ2-5; no definite D call. CDR3 in amino acids: CASSYYLFETQYF. The CDR3, as DNA: TGTGCCAGCAGTTACTATTTATTCGAGACCCAGTACTTC.